This T cell receptor beta chain came from a study of graft-versus-host responses after intestinal transplantation. Study details: Multivisceral, liver-intestinal, or isolated intestinal grafts were transplanted into recipients. Each recipient received anti-thymocyte globulin induction, then tacrolimus and steroids for 3 to 4 years. Study outcomes and limitations: Elevated graft-versus-host to host-versus-graft clonal ratios in allografts were recorded for patients with graft-donor T cell macrochimerism.

The CDR3 consists of 11 residues. Deletions cut 6 bases from V and 6 bases from J, with 7 bases between. Germline CDR1 reads WSHSY; CDR2 reads SAAADI. Clones were read by immunoSEQ multiplex PCR, and TCRdb kept only the in-frame ones, dropping some. The sample lists some 46,000 clones, approximately 92% occurring once. With respect to this clone: As yet, its antigen is unknown.

This clonotype was sampled from a human patient who received an intestinal transplant, so some T cells may come from the graft donor. This chain connects TRBV10-2 to TRBJ2-3; D is unclear. This material consisted of PBMCs, taken about 790 days after a first intestinal transplant, on the day of a second. CDR3 protein: CASRGRDTQYF. DNA for the CDR3: TGCGCCAGCAGGGGCAGGGATACGCAGTATTTT.